These 2 T cell receptor beta chains were all obtained from the same sample, sequenced in a study of beta chain features in type 1 diabetes. Investigators reverse transcribed all isolated RNA, so they sequenced expressed TCRB transcripts. The method was immunoSEQ multiplex PCR; TCRdb's version includes in-frame clones alone and lacks a portion of them. In the table there are under 850,000 clones, about an eighth of which are singletons. Study results and limitations: Type 1 diabetes patients showed a moderate but significant shortening of TCRB CDR3s in all four CD4+ subsets.

Antigen specificity for these receptors is unknown. What was sequenced was naive CD4+ T cells from blood. The receptors shown here come from a man younger than 35 with type 1 diabetes.

This chain uses TRBV9 with TRBJ2-1; D is unresolved. Germline loops: CDR1 SGDLS, CDR2 YYNGEE. This CDR3 is 13 amino acids long. Between the trimmed V and J ends, which lost 2 bases and 11 bases, there was a span of 14 bases. The chain's CDR3 is CASSVPSQEKQFF. For the CDR3, the DNA is TGTGCCAGCAGCGTCCCTTCCCAGGAGAAGCAGTTCTTC.

This clone was detected only a few times. CDR3 loop: CASSPQGIDSPLHF. The DNA for the CDR3 is TGCGCCAGCAGCCCGCAGGGGATCGATTCACCCCTCCACTTT. V is TRBV5-1 and J is TRBJ1-6; perhaps TRBD1 as D (6 bases). The CDR3 loop spans 14 amino acids. CDR1 and CDR2 from the germline V gene are SGHRS and YFSETQ. Trimming took 4 bases from V and 8 from J, leaving 13 bases between them. The full variable domain, completed using reference TRBV5-1 and TRBJ1-6, is KAGVTQTPRYLIKTRGQQVTLSCSPISGHRSVSWYQQTPGQGLQFLFEYFSETQRNKGNFPGRFSGRQFSNSRSEMNVSTLELGDSALYLCASSPQGIDSPLHFGNGTRLTVT.